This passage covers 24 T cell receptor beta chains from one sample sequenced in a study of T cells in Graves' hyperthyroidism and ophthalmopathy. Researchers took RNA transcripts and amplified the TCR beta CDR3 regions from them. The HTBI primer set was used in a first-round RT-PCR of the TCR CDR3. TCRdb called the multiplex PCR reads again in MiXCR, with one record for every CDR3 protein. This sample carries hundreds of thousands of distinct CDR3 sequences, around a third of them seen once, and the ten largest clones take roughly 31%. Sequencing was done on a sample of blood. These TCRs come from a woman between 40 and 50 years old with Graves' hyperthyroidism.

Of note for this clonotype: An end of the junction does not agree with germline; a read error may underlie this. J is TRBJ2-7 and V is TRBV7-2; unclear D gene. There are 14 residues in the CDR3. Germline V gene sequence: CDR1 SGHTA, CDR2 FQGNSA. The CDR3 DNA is TGTGCCAGCAGCTTGCGCAACCGGGTCTACGACCAGTACTTC. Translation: CASSLRNRVYDQYF.

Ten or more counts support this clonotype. CDR3 sequence: CASKTGQETQYF. Here the CDR3 DNA reads TGTGCCAGCAAAACAGGACAAGAGACCCAGTACTTC. This rearrangement joins TRBV2 to TRBJ2-5; tentative D call: TRBD1 (5 bases). The CDR3 spans 12 residues. V was trimmed by 7 bases and J by 2 bases, leaving 8 bases between them. Germline assignment: CDR1 SNHLY and CDR2 FYNNEI. The complete variable domain, with remaining parts taken from reference TRBV2 and TRBJ2-5, reads EPEVTQTPSHQVTQMGQEVILRCVPISNHLYFYWYRQILGQKVEFLVSFYNNEISEKSEIFDDQFSVERPDGSNFTLKIRSTKLEDSAMYFCASKTGQETQYFGPGTRLLVL.

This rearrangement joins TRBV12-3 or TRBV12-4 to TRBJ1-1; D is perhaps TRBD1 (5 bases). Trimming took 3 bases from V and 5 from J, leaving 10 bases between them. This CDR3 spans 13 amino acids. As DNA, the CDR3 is TGTGCCAGCAGTTTCTCTACAGGAACTGAAGCTTTCTTT. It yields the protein CASSFSTGTEAFF.

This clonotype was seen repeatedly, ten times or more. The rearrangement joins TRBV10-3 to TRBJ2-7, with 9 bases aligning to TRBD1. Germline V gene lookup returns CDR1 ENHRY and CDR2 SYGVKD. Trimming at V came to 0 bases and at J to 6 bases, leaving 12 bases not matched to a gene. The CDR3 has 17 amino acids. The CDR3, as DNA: TGTGCCATCAGTGAGTCGTGGAGTCGGGACAGGGAGGGCGAGCAGTACTTC. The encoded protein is CAISESWSRDREGEQYF.

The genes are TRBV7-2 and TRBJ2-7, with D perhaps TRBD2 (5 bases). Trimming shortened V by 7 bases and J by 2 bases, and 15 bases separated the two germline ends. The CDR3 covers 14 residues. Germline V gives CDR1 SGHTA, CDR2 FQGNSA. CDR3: CASTIRHGAYEQYF. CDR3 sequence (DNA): TGTGCCAGCACCATCCGCCACGGGGCCTACGAGCAGTACTTC. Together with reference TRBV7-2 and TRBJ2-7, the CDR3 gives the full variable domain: GAGVSQSPSNKVTEKGKDVELRCDPISGHTALYWYRQSLGQGLEFLIYFQGNSAPDKSGLPSDRFSAERTGGSVSTLTIQRTQQEDSAVYLCASTIRHGAYEQYFGPGTRLTVT.

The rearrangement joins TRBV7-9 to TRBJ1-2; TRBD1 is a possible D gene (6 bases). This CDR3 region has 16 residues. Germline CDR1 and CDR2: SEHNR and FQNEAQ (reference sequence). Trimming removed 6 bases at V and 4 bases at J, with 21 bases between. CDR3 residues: CASSRTGDTLPYGYTF. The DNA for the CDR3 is TGTGCCAGCAGTCGGACGGGGGACACTCTCCCCTATGGCTACACCTTC. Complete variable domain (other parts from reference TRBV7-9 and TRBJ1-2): DTGVSQNPRHKITKRGQNVTFRCDPISEHNRLYWYRQTLGQGPEFLTYFQNEAQLEKSRLLSDRFSAERPKGSFSTLEIQRTEQGDSAMYLCASSRTGDTLPYGYTFGSGTRLTVV.

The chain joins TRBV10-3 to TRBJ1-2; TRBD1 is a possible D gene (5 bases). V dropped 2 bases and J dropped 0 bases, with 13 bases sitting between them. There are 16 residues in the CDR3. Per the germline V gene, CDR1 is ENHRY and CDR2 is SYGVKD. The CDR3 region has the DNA TGTGCCATCAGTGAGAAGGGGTTGGGCCCTAACTATGGCTACACCTTC. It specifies CAISEKGLGPNYGYTF.

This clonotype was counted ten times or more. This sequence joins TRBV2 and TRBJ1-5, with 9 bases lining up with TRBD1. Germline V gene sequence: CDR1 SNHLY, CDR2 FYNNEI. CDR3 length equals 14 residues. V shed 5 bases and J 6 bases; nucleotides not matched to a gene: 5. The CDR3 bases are TGTGCCAGCAGTCCACGGGACAGGGCTCAGCCCCAGCATTTT. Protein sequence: CASSPRDRAQPQHF.

CDR3: CASSEALIAGGFEQYF. The CDR3 DNA is TGTGCCAGCAGTGAAGCGCTTATAGCGGGAGGTTTCGAGCAGTACTTC. The chain is built from TRBV7-9 and TRBJ2-7, with 10 nucleotides matching TRBD2. V trimming: 6 bases; J trimming: 6 bases; junction bases outside the gene matches: 14. Germline-derived CDR1 and CDR2 are SEHNR and FQNEAQ (reference sequence). The CDR3 runs to 16 residues.

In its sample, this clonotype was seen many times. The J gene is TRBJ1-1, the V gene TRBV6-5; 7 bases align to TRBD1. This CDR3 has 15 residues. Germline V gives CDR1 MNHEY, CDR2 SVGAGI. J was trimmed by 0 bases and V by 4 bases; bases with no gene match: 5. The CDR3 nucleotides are TGTGCCAGCAGTTTCTCGGGGACAGTGAACACTGAAGCTTTCTTT. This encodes CASSFSGTVNTEAFF.

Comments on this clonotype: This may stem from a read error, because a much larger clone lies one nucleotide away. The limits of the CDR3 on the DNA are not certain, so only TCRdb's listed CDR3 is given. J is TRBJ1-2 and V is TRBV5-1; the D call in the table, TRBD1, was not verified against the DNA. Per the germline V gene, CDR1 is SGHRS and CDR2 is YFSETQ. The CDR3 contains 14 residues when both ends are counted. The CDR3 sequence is CASSPATGGYGCTF.

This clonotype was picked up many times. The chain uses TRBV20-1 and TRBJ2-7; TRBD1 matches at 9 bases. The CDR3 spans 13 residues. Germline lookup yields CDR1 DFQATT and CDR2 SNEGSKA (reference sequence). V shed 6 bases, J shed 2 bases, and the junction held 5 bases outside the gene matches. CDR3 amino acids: CSALGQGTYEQYF. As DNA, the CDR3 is TGCAGTGCCTTGGGACAGGGCACCTACGAGCAGTACTTC.

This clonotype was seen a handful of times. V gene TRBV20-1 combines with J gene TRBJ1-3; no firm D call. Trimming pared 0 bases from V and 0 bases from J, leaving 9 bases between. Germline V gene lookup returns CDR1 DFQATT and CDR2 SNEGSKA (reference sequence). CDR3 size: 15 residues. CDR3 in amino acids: CSARDRVLSGNTIYF. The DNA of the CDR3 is TGCAGTGCTAGAGATCGAGTTCTCTCTGGAAACACCATATATTTT.

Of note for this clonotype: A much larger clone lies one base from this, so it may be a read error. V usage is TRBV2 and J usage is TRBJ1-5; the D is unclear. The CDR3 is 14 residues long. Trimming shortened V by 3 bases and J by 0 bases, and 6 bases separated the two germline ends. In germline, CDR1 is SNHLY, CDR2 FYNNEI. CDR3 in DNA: TGTGCCAGCAGTGACATTTCTAGCAATCAGCCCCAGCATTTT. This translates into CASSDISSNQPQHF.

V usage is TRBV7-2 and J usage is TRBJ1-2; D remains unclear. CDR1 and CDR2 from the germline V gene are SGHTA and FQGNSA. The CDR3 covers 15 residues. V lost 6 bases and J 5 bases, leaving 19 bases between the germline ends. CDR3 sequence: CASSLPLPRLYGYTF. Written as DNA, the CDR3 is TGTGCCAGCAGTCTACCGCTACCCAGGTTATATGGCTACACCTTC.

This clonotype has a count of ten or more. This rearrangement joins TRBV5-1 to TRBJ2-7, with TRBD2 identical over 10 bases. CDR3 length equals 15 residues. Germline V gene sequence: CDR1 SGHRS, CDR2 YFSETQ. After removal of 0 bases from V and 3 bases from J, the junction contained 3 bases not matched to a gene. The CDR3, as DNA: TGCGCCAGCAGCTTGGCCGGGACTAGCGACTACGAGCAGTACTTC. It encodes CASSLAGTSDYEQYF. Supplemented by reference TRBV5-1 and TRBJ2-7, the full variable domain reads KAGVTQTPRYLIKTRGQQVTLSCSPISGHRSVSWYQQTPGQGLQFLFEYFSETQRNKGNFPGRFSGRQFSNSRSEMNVSTLELGDSALYLCASSLAGTSDYEQYFGPGTRLTVT.

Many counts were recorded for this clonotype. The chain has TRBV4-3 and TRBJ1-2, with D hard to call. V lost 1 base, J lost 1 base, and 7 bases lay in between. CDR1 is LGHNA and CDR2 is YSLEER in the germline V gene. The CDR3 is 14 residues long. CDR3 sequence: CASSQVKVNYGYTF. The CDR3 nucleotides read TGCGCCAGCAGCCAAGTGAAAGTTAACTATGGCTACACCTTC.

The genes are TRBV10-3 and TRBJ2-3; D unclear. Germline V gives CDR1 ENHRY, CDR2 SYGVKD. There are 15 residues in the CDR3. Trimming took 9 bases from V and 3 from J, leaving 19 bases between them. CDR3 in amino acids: CAIGNIGMGTDTQYF. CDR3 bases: TGTGCCATAGGGAATATAGGGATGGGTACAGATACGCAGTATTTT.

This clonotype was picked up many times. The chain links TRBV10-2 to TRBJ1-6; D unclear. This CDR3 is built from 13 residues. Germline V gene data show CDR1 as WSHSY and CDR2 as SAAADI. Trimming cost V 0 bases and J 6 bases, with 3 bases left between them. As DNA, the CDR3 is TGCGCCAGCAGTGAGTCAGCTAATTCACCCCTCCACTTT. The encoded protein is CASSESANSPLHF.

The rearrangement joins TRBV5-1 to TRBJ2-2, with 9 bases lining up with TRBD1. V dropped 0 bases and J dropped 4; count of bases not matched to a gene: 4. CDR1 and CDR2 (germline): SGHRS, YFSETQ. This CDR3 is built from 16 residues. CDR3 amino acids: CASSLEQGAGTGELFF. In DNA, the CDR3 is TGCGCCAGCAGCTTGGAACAGGGGGCCGGCACCGGGGAGCTGTTTTTT.

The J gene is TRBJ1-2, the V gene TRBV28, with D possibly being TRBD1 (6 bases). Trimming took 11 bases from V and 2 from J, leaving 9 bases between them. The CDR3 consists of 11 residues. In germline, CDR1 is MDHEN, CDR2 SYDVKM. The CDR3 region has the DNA TGTGCCGGGACAACGAACTATGGCTACACCTTC. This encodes CAGTTNYGYTF.

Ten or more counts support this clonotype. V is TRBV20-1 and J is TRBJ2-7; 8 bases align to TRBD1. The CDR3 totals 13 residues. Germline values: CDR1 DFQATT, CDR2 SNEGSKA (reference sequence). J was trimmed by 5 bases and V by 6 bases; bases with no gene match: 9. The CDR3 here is CSATGQEAHEQYF. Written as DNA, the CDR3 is TGCAGTGCAACGGGACAGGAGGCCCACGAGCAGTACTTC.

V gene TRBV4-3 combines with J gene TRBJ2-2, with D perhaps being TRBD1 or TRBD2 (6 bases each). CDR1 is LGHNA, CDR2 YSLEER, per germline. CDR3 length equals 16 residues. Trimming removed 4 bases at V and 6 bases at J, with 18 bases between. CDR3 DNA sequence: TGCGCCAGCAGCCCCCTAATCCCGGAGGGGGCCGGGGAGCTGTTTTTT. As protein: CASSPLIPEGAGELFF.

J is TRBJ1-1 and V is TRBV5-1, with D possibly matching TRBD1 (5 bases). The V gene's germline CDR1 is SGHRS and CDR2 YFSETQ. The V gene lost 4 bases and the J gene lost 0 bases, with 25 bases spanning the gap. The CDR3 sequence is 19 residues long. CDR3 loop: CASSQGRRTPTMMNTEAFF. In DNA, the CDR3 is TGCGCCAGCAGCCAAGGCAGGAGGACACCTACAATGATGAACACTGAAGCTTTCTTT.